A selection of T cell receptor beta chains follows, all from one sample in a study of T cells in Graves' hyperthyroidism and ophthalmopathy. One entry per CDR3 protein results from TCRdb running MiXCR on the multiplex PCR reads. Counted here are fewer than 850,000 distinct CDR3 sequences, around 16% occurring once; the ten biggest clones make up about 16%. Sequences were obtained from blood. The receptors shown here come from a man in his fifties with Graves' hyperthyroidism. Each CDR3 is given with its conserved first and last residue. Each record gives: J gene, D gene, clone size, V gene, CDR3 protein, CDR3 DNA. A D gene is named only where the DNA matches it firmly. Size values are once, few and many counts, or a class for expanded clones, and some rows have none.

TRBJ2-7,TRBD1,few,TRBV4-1,CASSQEDRGSYEQYF,TGCGCCAGCAGCCAAGAAGACAGGGGCTCCTACGAGCAGTACTTC
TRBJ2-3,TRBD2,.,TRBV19,CASRSGRAGIPDTQYF,TGTGCCAGTAGGAGCGGGAGGGCCGGTATACCAGATACGCAGTATTTT
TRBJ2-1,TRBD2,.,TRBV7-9,CASSHQPLAGAVEQFF,TGTGCCAGCAGTCATCAACCGCTAGCGGGAGCGGTTGAGCAGTTCTTC
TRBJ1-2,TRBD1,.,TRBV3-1,CASSNWDRANYGYTF,TGTGCCAGCAGCAATTGGGACAGGGCTAACTATGGCTACACCTTC
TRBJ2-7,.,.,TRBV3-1,CASSQDRLGYEQYF,TGTGCCAGCAGCCAAGACCGGCTAGGCTACGAGCAGTACTTC
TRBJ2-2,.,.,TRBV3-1,CASSQFLDTGELFF,TGTGCCAGCAGCCAATTTCTCGACACCGGGGAGCTGTTTTTT
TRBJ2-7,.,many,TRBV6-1,CASSPPYIDEQYF,TGTGCCAGCAGCCCCCCGTACATTGATGAGCAGTACTTC
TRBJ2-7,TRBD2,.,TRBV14,CASSQERLAGVFPSYEQYF,TGTGCCAGCAGCCAAGAGAGACTAGCGGGGGTCTTTCCCTCCTACGAGCAGTACTTC
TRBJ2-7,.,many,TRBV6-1,CASRTPVGAEQYF,TGTGCCAGCAGAACCCCCGTAGGAGCCGAGCAGTACTTC
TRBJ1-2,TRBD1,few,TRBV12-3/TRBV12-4,CASSSGTDRYGYTF,TGTGCCAGCAGTTCCGGGACAGATAGGTATGGCTACACCTTC
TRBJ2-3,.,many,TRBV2,CASSEDGSTDTQYF,TGTGCCAGCAGTGAAGACGGGTCCACAGATACGCAGTATTTT
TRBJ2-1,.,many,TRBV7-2,CASSLTVGTEQFF,TGTGCCAGCAGCTTAACGGTGGGGACTGAGCAGTTCTTC
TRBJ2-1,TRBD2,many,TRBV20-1,CSARGGAGTPGNEQFF,TGCAGTGCTAGAGGAGGAGCGGGAACCCCAGGGAATGAGCAGTTCTTC
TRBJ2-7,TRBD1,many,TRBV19,CASRPTRDRAGDEQYF,TGTGCCAGTAGACCTACCAGGGACAGGGCAGGTGACGAGCAGTACTTC
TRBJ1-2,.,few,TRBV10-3,CAIGEQGSGYGYTF,TGTGCCATCGGGGAACAGGGTTCGGGCTATGGCTACACCTTC
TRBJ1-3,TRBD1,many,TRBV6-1,CASSVSGQGTGNTIYF,TGTGCCAGCAGTGTATCGGGACAGGGGACTGGAAACACCATATATTTT
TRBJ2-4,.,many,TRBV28,CASSLVWTKNIQYF,TGTGCCAGCAGCCTAGTTTGGACCAAAAACATTCAGTACTTC
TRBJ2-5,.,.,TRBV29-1,CSDWTALEAQYF,TGCAGCGACTGGACAGCCTTGGAGGCCCAGTACTTC
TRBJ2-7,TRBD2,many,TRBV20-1,CSANRGLAETYEQYF,TGCAGTGCTAACCGGGGACTAGCGGAGACCTACGAGCAGTACTTC